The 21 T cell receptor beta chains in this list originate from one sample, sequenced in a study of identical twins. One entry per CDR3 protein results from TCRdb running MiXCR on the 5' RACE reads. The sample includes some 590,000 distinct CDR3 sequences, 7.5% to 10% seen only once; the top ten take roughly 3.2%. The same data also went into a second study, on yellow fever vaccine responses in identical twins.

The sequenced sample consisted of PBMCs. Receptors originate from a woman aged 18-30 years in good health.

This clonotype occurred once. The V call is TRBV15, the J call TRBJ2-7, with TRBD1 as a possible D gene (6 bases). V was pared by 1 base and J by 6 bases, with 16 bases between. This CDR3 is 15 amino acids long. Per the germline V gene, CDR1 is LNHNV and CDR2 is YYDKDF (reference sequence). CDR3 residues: CATSRAPAGEREQYF. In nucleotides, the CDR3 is TGTGCCACCAGCAGAGCTCCGGCAGGGGAACGCGAGCAGTACTTC.

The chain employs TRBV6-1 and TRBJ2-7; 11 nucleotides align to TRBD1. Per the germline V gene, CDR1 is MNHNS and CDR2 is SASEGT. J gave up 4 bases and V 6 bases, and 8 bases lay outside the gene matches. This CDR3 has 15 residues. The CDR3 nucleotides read TGTGCCAGCAGGCACGGGACAGGGGGAGGTTACGAGCAGTACTTC. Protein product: CASRHGTGGGYEQYF.

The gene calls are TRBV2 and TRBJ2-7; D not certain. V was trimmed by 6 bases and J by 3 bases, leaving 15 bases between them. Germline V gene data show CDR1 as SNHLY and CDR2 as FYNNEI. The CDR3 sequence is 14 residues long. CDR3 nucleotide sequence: TGTGCCAGCAGCGGCGCACAAAATTACTACGAGCAGTACTTC. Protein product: CASSGAQNYYEQYF.

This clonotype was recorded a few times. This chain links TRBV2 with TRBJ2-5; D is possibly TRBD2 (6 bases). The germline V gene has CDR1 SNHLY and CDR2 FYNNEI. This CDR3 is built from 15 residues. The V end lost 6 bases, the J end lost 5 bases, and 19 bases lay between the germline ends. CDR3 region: CASSPIADSRETQYF. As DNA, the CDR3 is TGTGCCAGCAGCCCTATAGCGGACTCACGGGAGACCCAGTACTTC.

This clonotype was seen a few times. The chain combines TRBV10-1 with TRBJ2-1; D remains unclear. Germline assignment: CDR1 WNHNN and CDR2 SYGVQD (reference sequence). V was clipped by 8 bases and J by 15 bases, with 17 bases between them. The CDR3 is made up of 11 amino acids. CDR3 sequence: CASSTGSEAFF. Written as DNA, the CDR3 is TGCGCCAGCTCTACGGGCAGCGAGGCGTTCTTC.

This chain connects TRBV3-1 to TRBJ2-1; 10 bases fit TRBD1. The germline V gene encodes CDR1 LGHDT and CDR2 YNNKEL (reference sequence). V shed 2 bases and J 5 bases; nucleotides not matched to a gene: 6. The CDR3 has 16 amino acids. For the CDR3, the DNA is TGTGCCAGCAGCCAACCCCCGGGACAGGGGCACAATGAGCAGTTCTTC. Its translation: CASSQPPGQGHNEQFF.

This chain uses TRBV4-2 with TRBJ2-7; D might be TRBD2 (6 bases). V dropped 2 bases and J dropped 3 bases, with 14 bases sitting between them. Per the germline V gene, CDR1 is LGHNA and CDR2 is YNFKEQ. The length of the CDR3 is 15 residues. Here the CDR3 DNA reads TGTGCCAGCAGCCAACTACGGGACTTCAACTACGAGCAGTACTTC. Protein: CASSQLRDFNYEQYF.

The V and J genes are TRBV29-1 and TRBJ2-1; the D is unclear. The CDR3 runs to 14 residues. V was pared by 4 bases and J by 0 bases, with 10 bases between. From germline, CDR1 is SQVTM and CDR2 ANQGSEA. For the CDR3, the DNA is TGCAGCGTTGGAGACCTGAGCTCCTACAATGAGCAGTTCTTC. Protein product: CSVGDLSSYNEQFF.

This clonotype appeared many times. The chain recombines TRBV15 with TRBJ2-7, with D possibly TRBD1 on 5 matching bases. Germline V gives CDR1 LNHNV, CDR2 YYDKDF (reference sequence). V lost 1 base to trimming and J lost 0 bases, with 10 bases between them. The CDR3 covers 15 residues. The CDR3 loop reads CATSRVADSSYEQYF. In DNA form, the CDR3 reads TGTGCCACCAGCAGAGTTGCAGACAGCTCCTACGAGCAGTACTTC.

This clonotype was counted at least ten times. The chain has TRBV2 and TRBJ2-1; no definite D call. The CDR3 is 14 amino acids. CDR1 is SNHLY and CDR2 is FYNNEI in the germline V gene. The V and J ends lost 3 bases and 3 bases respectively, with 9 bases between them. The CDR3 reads CASSESDVYNEQFF. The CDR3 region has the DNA TGTGCCAGCAGTGAGTCGGATGTCTACAATGAGCAGTTCTTC. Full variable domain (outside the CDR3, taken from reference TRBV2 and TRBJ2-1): EPEVTQTPSHQVTQMGQEVILRCVPISNHLYFYWYRQILGQKVEFLVSFYNNEISEKSEIFDDQFSVERPDGSNFTLKIRSTKLEDSAMYFCASSESDVYNEQFFGPGTRLTVL.

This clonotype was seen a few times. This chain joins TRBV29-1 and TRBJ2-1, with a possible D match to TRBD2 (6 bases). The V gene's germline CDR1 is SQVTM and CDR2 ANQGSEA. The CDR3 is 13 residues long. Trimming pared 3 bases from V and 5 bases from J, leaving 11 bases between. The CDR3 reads CSVEGGSHNEQFF. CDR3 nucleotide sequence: TGCAGCGTTGAGGGAGGCAGTCACAATGAGCAGTTCTTC.

CDR3: CASSYLRQGADTQYF. The CDR3, as DNA: TGTGCCAGCAGTTACCTCCGACAGGGCGCAGATACGCAGTATTTT. J is TRBJ2-3 and V is TRBV6-5; TRBD1 agrees at 7 bases. J lost 4 bases, V lost 2 bases, and 6 bases had no gene match. The CDR3 loop spans 15 amino acids. The germline gives CDR1 MNHEY, CDR2 SVGAGI.

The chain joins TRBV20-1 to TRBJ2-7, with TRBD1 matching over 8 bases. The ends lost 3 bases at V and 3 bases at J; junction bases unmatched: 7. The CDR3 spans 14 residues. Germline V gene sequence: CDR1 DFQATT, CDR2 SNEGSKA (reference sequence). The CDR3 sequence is CSARGQETHYEQYF. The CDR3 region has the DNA TGCAGTGCTAGGGGACAGGAGACGCACTACGAGCAGTACTTC.

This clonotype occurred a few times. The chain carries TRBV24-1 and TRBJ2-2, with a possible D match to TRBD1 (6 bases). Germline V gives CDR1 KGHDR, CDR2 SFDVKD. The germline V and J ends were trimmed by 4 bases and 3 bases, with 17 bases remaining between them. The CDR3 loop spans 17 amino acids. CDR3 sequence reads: CATSDQPFTGHTGELFF. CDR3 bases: TGTGCCACCAGTGACCAGCCTTTTACAGGGCACACCGGGGAGCTGTTTTTT.

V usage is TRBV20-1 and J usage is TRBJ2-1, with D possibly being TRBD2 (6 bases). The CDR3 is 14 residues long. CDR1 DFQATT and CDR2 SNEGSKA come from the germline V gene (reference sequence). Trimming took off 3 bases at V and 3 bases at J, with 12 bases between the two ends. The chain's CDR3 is CSARSLAIYNEQFF. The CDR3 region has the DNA TGCAGTGCTAGGTCGCTAGCGATCTACAATGAGCAGTTCTTC.

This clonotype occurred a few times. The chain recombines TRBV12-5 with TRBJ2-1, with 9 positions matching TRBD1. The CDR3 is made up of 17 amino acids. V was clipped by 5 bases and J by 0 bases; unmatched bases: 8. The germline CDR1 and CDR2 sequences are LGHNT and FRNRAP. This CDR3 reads CASGGTGTGLSYNEQFF. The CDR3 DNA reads TGTGCTAGTGGTGGGACAGGGACGGGGCTCTCCTACAATGAGCAGTTCTTC.

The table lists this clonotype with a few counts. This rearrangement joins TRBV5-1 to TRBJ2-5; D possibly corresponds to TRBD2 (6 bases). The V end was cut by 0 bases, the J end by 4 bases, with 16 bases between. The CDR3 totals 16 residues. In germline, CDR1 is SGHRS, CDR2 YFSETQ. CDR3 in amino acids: CASSLGARDSGETQYF. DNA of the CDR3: TGCGCCAGCAGCTTGGGGGCCAGGGATAGCGGAGAGACCCAGTACTTC.

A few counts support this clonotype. The CDR3 DNA reads as TGCAGTGCTCCGGGACACGACTCCTACGAGCAGTACTTC. The encoded protein is CSAPGHDSYEQYF. The chain uses TRBV20-1 and TRBJ2-7, with a tentative D call TRBD1 (6 bases). Germline V gives CDR1 DFQATT, CDR2 SNEGSKA (reference sequence). V lost 5 bases and J 0 bases, leaving 11 bases between the germline ends. The CDR3 contains 13 residues.

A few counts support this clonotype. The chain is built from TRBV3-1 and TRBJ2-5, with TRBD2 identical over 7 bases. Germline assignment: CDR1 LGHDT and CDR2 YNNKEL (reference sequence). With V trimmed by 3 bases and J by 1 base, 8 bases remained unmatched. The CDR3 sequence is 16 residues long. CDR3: CASSHSRDYLQETQYF. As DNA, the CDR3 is TGTGCCAGCAGCCATTCCCGGGACTACCTCCAAGAGACCCAGTACTTC.

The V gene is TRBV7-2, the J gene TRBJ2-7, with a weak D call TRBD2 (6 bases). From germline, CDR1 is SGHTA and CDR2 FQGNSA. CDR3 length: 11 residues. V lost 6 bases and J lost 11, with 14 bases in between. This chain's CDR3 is CASSLGGPEYF. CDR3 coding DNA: TGTGCCAGCAGTCTGGGGGGTCCTGAGTACTTC.

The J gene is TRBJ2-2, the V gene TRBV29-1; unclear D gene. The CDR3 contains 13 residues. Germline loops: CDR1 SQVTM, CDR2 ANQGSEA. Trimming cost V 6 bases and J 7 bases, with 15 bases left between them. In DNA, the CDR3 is TGCAGCGTCTCGACCAATATAATCGGGGAGCTGTTTTTT. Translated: CSVSTNIIGELFF.